The next 17 T cell receptor beta chains were all read from a single sample in a study of response to subunit inactivated influenza vaccine. TCRdb re-derived calls from the RT-PCR reads in MiXCR, one entry per CDR3 protein. In the table there are around 520,000 distinct CDR3 sequences, roughly 23% of which are singletons. Sequencing was performed on CD4+ T cells sorted from PBMCs, taken less than 6 days after vaccination. The receptors shown here come from a man aged 50-60 years who received an inactivated influenza vaccine.

The chain combines TRBV7-8 with TRBJ2-7; 13 positions agree with TRBD2. The germline gives CDR1 SGHVS, CDR2 FQNEAQ. Trimming removed 6 bases from V and 2 bases from J; junction bases left unmatched: 16. The CDR3 has 19 residues. CDR3 amino acids: CASRQTSGRARENPYEQYF. The CDR3, as DNA: TGTGCCAGCAGGCAAACTAGCGGGAGGGCCAGAGAAAACCCCTACGAGCAGTACTTC.

The rearrangement uses TRBV11-2 and TRBJ2-1; 11 bases line up with TRBD2. CDR1 SGHAT and CDR2 FQNNGV come from the germline V gene. The CDR3 runs to 17 residues. Trimming removed 4 bases from V and 2 bases from J; junction bases left unmatched: 7. CDR3 in amino acids: CASSSFGTSGPYNEQFF. The CDR3, as DNA: TGTGCCAGCAGCTCCTTTGGGACTAGCGGTCCCTACAATGAGCAGTTCTTC.

The table lists this clonotype with many counts. J is TRBJ2-1 and V is TRBV7-9, with D possibly called TRBD1 or TRBD2 (5 bases each). V gave up 1 base and J gave up 9 bases, with 10 bases separating them. CDR3 length: 13 residues. Germline V gene sequence: CDR1 SEHNR, CDR2 FQNEAQ (reference sequence). The CDR3: CASSLVGPTEQFF. CDR3 bases: TGTGCCAGCAGCTTAGTGGGACCCACTGAGCAGTTCTTC.

There are a few counts of this clonotype. The chain links TRBV11-1 to TRBJ2-7, with TRBD2 identical over 8 bases. The J segment lost 1 base and the V segment lost 7 bases, leaving 9 bases of the junction unmatched. CDR3 length equals 15 residues. CDR1 and CDR2 from the germline V gene are SGHAT and FQDESV (reference sequence). The CDR3: CASKKLADRSYEQYF. The CDR3 bases are TGTGCCAGCAAGAAACTAGCGGATAGATCCTACGAGCAGTACTTC.

The chain uses TRBV5-5 and TRBJ1-2; D not resolved. Looked up from germline, CDR1 is SGHKS and CDR2 is YYEKEE (reference sequence). The V end lost 3 bases, the J end lost 5 bases, and 11 bases lay between the germline ends. This CDR3 comprises 13 residues. CDR3 residues: CASSYTLEYGYTF. CDR3 in DNA: TGTGCCAGCAGCTACACCTTGGAATATGGCTACACCTTC.

This chain joins TRBV29-1 and TRBJ1-1; the match to TRBD1 covers 7 bases. The junction had 3 bases not matched to a gene; V was cut back by 3 bases and J by 2 bases. Germline V gene data show CDR1 as SQVTM and CDR2 as ANQGSEA. The CDR3 contains 13 residues. CDR3 in amino acids: CSVDQGVNTEAFF. DNA of the CDR3: TGCAGCGTTGATCAGGGGGTAAACACTGAAGCTTTCTTT.

This clonotype has a handful of counts. This chain joins TRBV9 and TRBJ2-2, with a possible D match to TRBD1 (5 bases). CDR3 length equals 16 residues. V lost 0 bases and J 5 bases, leaving 14 bases between the germline ends. The germline V gene encodes CDR1 SGDLS and CDR2 YYNGEE. CDR3 bases: TGTGCCAGCAGCGTAGCATCGGCAGGGCGAACCGGGGAGCTGTTTTTT. This codes for CASSVASAGRTGELFF.

This clonotype was observed a handful of times. This chain connects TRBV5-1 to TRBJ1-2; 8 positions agree with TRBD1. The germline CDR1 and CDR2 sequences are SGHRS and YFSETQ. The CDR3 runs 14 residues. Losses at the gene ends were 3 bases for V and 3 bases for J; bases not matched to a gene: 4. CDR3 region: CASSSTGEDYGYTF. The CDR3 DNA sequence: TGCGCCAGCAGCTCGACAGGGGAAGACTATGGCTACACCTTC.

This clonotype was seen a few times. This chain connects TRBV3-1 to TRBJ1-2; D is undetermined. This CDR3 contains 14 residues. Germline V CDR1 and CDR2: LGHDT, YNNKEL (reference sequence). Trimming took off 7 bases at V and 3 bases at J, with 15 bases between the two ends. The CDR3 nucleotides read TGTGCCAGCACTAAGGCGGGCGCGGACTATGGCTACACCTTC. Protein sequence: CASTKAGADYGYTF.

This clonotype occurred a few times. The V and J genes are TRBV5-1 and TRBJ2-7; weak D call: TRBD2 (5 bases). The CDR3 loop spans 15 amino acids. Per the germline V gene, CDR1 is SGHRS and CDR2 is YFSETQ. Trimming left V 3 bases short and J 5 bases short, with 18 bases between. CDR3 sequence: CASSYAGHPQDEQYF. The CDR3 nucleotides read TGCGCCAGCAGCTATGCGGGTCACCCCCAGGACGAGCAGTACTTC.

This clonotype was detected a few times. The gene calls are TRBV7-2 and TRBJ2-1; 7 nucleotides agree with TRBD1. Looked up from germline, CDR1 is SGHTA and CDR2 is FQGNSA. The CDR3 runs to 15 residues. Losses at the gene ends were 0 bases for V and 7 bases for J; bases not matched to a gene: 6. The CDR3 region has the DNA TGTGCCAGCAGCTTAGCCCGGGACAGTTTTAATGAGCAGTTCTTC. As protein: CASSLARDSFNEQFF.

This clonotype was detected only a few times. The V and J genes are TRBV28 and TRBJ2-1, with TRBD2 matching over 9 bases. V gave up 8 bases and J gave up 0 bases; unmatched junction bases: 8. The CDR3 length is 16 residues. Per germline, CDR1 MDHEN and CDR2 SYDVKM. The CDR3 nucleotides read TGTGCCAGCCGACTAGCGGAGGGATCCTCCTACAATGAGCAGTTCTTC. Its protein product is CASRLAEGSSYNEQFF.

The sample holds a few counts of this clonotype. V and J are TRBV11-2 and TRBJ1-1, with 7 bases lining up with TRBD1. Germline CDR1 and CDR2: SGHAT and FQNNGV. V dropped 4 bases and J dropped 11; count of bases not matched to a gene: 7. This CDR3 has 12 residues. The DNA of the CDR3 is TGTGCCAGCAGCTCCAGGGACAGATGGGCTTTCTTT. Its translation: CASSSRDRWAFF.

This clonotype occurred a few times. The CDR3 protein is CASSQRTGGYNEQFF. The DNA for the CDR3 is TGTGCCAGCAGCCAGCGGACTGGCGGATACAATGAGCAGTTCTTC. The chain has TRBV7-2 and TRBJ2-1, with a weak D call TRBD2 (5 bases). The ends were cut back, 5 bases at V and 4 bases at J, with 15 bases in the middle. The CDR3 loop spans 15 amino acids. Germline values: CDR1 SGHTA, CDR2 FQGNSA.

The table lists this clonotype with many counts. The chain couples TRBV12-3 or TRBV12-4 to TRBJ2-2; 7 bases map to TRBD2. The CDR3 runs 15 residues. Germline trimming cut 5 bases from V and 1 base from J; bases unmatched to any gene: 4. The CDR3 reads CASSQLAWNTGELFF. In DNA, the CDR3 is TGTGCCAGCAGTCAACTAGCGTGGAACACCGGGGAGCTGTTTTTT.

This chain uses TRBV5-1 with TRBJ2-7, with TRBD1 identical over 10 bases. The junction had 5 bases not matched to a gene; V was cut back by 3 bases and J by 2 bases. This CDR3 region has 15 residues. Germline CDR1 reads SGHRS; CDR2 reads YFSETQ. CDR3 sequence reads: CASSSVGTGAYEQYF. The DNA of the CDR3 is TGCGCCAGCAGCTCGGTCGGGACAGGGGCCTACGAGCAGTACTTC.

This clonotype was observed a handful of times. The chain employs TRBV15 and TRBJ1-3; D unclear. There are 13 residues in the CDR3. Germline assignment: CDR1 LNHNV and CDR2 YYDKDF (reference sequence). V lost 4 bases and J 4 bases, leaving 8 bases between the germline ends. CDR3 protein: CATSTGLGNTIYF. DNA for the CDR3: TGTGCCACCAGCACCGGGCTGGGAAACACCATATATTTT.